Listed here are 21 T cell receptor beta chains from one sample, sequenced in a study of T cells in Graves' hyperthyroidism and ophthalmopathy. The TCR beta CDR3 regions underwent amplification using RNA transcripts as the source. HTBI primers were employed in a first-round RT-PCR of the TCR CDR3. TCRdb used MiXCR to reprocess the multiplex PCR reads, holding one entry per CDR3 protein. The sample consists of around 520,000 distinct CDR3 sequences, approximately 15% of them appearing once. Sequencing input: blood. The origin of the receptors is a woman between 35 and 50 years old with Graves' hyperthyroidism.

This clonotype has more than one count but fewer than ten. The genes are TRBV28 and TRBJ2-1; no clear D. This CDR3 has 13 residues. Between the trimmed V and J ends, which lost 8 bases and 0 bases, there was a span of 8 bases. Per the germline V gene, CDR1 is MDHEN and CDR2 is SYDVKM. The CDR3 coding sequence is TGTGCCAGCTCCAAGGGCTCCTACAATGAGCAGTTCTTC. Its protein product is CASSKGSYNEQFF. Based on the CDR3 plus reference TRBV28 and TRBJ2-1, the full variable domain is DVKVTQSSRYLVKRTGEKVFLECVQDMDHENMFWYRQDPGLGLRLIYFSYDVKMKEKGDIPEGYSVSREKKERFSLILESASTNQTSMYLCASSKGSYNEQFFGPGTRLTVL.

The chain employs TRBV7-6 and TRBJ1-6; D uncertain. Trimming pared 5 bases from V and 10 bases from J, leaving 18 bases between. The germline V gene encodes CDR1 SGHVS and CDR2 FNYEAQ. The length of the CDR3 is 15 residues. CDR3: CASSVGSNNGSPLHF. CDR3 bases: TGTGCCAGCAGCGTTGGGTCGAATAACGGCTCACCCCTCCACTTT.

This clonotype was detected only a few times. This chain uses TRBV5-1 with TRBJ2-3, with TRBD1 as a possible D gene (6 bases). Germline V gene lookup returns CDR1 SGHRS and CDR2 YFSETQ. This CDR3 region has 14 residues. Trimming left V 7 bases short and J 0 bases short, with 12 bases between. Written as DNA, the CDR3 is TGCGCCAGCTTCCCAGGACAGAGCACAGATACGCAGTATTTT. Its protein is CASFPGQSTDTQYF.

There are many counts of this clonotype. The rearrangement joins TRBV5-1 to TRBJ2-3; the D is unclear. This CDR3 contains 14 residues. V was shortened by 0 bases and J by 4 bases, with 9 bases between the two germline ends. The germline gives CDR1 SGHRS, CDR2 YFSETQ. As DNA, the CDR3 is TGCGCCAGCAGCTTGGCAAGAGGCCCAGATACGCAGTATTTT. Protein sequence: CASSLARGPDTQYF.

This clonotype appeared many times. The chain has TRBV12-3 or TRBV12-4 and TRBJ2-7; D ambiguous. CDR3 length: 13 residues. Trimming cost V 8 bases and J 2 bases, with 13 bases left between them. The CDR3 region is CASASRPAYEQYF. CDR3 DNA: TGTGCCAGCGCGTCCCGGCCCGCCTACGAGCAGTACTTC.

This clonotype was picked up a small number of times. V gene TRBV5-1 combines with J gene TRBJ2-7, with D possibly being TRBD2 (6 bases). Trimming pared 0 bases from V and 6 bases from J, leaving 10 bases between. Germline lookup yields CDR1 SGHRS and CDR2 YFSETQ. There are 13 residues in the CDR3. The CDR3 is CASSLGEVREQYF. In DNA form, the CDR3 reads TGCGCCAGCAGCTTGGGGGAGGTCCGCGAGCAGTACTTC. The variable domain in full, completed from reference TRBV5-1 and TRBJ2-7, reads KAGVTQTPRYLIKTRGQQVTLSCSPISGHRSVSWYQQTPGQGLQFLFEYFSETQRNKGNFPGRFSGRQFSNSRSEMNVSTLELGDSALYLCASSLGEVREQYFGPGTRLTVT.

This clonotype showed up many times. The chain links TRBV9 to TRBJ2-7; the D is unclear. The V end was cut by 4 bases, the J end by 5 bases, with 19 bases between. The CDR3 totals 15 residues. Germline CDR1 reads SGDLS; CDR2 reads YYNGEE. The CDR3 reads CASSTMDGGWDEQYF. CDR3 sequence (DNA): TGTGCCAGCAGCACCATGGACGGTGGTTGGGACGAGCAGTACTTC.

This clonotype appeared a few times. This chain joins TRBV5-1 and TRBJ1-1; tentatively, D is TRBD1 (5 bases). The CDR3 has 16 residues. Looked up from germline, CDR1 is SGHRS and CDR2 is YFSETQ. Trimming shortened V by 2 bases and J by 3 bases, and 17 bases separated the two germline ends. The CDR3 DNA is TGCGCCAGCAGCTTCATACCCGGACGCAGGGACACTGAAGCTTTCTTT. Amino acid sequence: CASSFIPGRRDTEAFF.

The V gene is TRBV2, the J gene TRBJ2-7; 9 bases fit TRBD1. V was pared by 6 bases and J by 3 bases, with 9 bases of the junction left unmatched. CDR3 length: 15 residues. In germline, CDR1 is SNHLY, CDR2 FYNNEI. The CDR3 sequence: CASRPGQGGGYEQYF. In DNA form, the CDR3 reads TGTGCCAGCAGACCGGGACAGGGAGGTGGCTACGAGCAGTACTTC.

This clonotype was seen more than once but under ten times. V usage is TRBV18 and J usage is TRBJ1-4, with 8 nucleotides matching TRBD1. The trim removed 3 bases at V and 6 bases at J, leaving 9 bases unmatched. Germline V CDR1 and CDR2: KGHSH, LQKENI. This CDR3 contains 16 residues. CDR3 coding DNA: TGTGCCAGCTCACCTACGAGGACAGGGTTTGATGAAAAACTGTTTTTT. It is translated as CASSPTRTGFDEKLFF.

The sample holds a few counts of this clonotype. This rearrangement joins TRBV5-1 to TRBJ2-1; D may be TRBD2 (5 bases). Germline values: CDR1 SGHRS, CDR2 YFSETQ. The CDR3 loop spans 12 amino acids. Trimming removed 0 bases from V and 11 bases from J, with 9 bases in between. The chain's CDR3 is CASSLERQQQFF. The CDR3 coding sequence is TGCGCCAGCAGCTTGGAGCGGCAGCAGCAGTTCTTC. Filled out from reference TRBV5-1 and TRBJ2-1, the complete variable domain reads KAGVTQTPRYLIKTRGQQVTLSCSPISGHRSVSWYQQTPGQGLQFLFEYFSETQRNKGNFPGRFSGRQFSNSRSEMNVSTLELGDSALYLCASSLERQQQFFGPGTRLTVL.

The sample holds many counts of this clonotype. The chain uses TRBV28 and TRBJ1-2, with 7 bases matching TRBD1. J was trimmed by 2 bases and V by 2 bases; bases with no gene match: 8. CDR1 is MDHEN, CDR2 SYDVKM, per germline. CDR3 length: 16 amino acids. CDR3 DNA sequence: TGTGCCAGCAGTTTACCCGGGGACAGAAAAAACTATGGCTACACCTTC. Amino acids: CASSLPGDRKNYGYTF.

This clonotype was counted at least ten times. The chain uses TRBV10-3 and TRBJ1-2; D is perhaps TRBD1 (6 bases). The V gene's germline CDR1 is ENHRY and CDR2 SYGVKD. The V gene lost 10 bases and the J gene lost 1 base, with 16 bases spanning the gap. The CDR3 spans 14 residues. The CDR3 DNA reads TGTGCCACCGGTTCGGACAGTCATAACTATGGCTACACCTTC. Residues: CATGSDSHNYGYTF.

This clonotype was detected ten times or more. The CDR3 spells CASSRGGGSTDTQYF. The CDR3 nucleotides are TGTGCCAGCAGCAGAGGGGGGGGCAGCACAGATACGCAGTATTTT. V gene TRBV11-3 combines with J gene TRBJ2-3; D might be TRBD2 (7 bases). Looked up from germline, CDR1 is SGHNT and CDR2 is YENEEA. The CDR3 is made up of 15 amino acids. Trimming removed 5 bases from V and 0 bases from J, with 12 bases in between.

This clonotype has a count of ten or more. The J gene is TRBJ2-2, the V gene TRBV20-1; weak D call: TRBD1 (6 bases). The V gene lost 1 base and the J gene lost 1 base, with 7 bases spanning the gap. Germline CDR1 and CDR2: DFQATT and SNEGSKA (reference sequence). This CDR3 comprises 14 residues. The DNA for the CDR3 is TGCAGTGCTAGAGTACAGGGGAACACCGGGGAGCTGTTTTTT. Residues: CSARVQGNTGELFF.

In this sample, this clonotype turned up many times. The J gene is TRBJ2-1, the V gene TRBV12-3 or TRBV12-4, with TRBD2 matching over 13 bases. The CDR3 contains 16 residues. V lost 5 bases and J lost 3; bases outside the gene matches: 4. CDR3 nucleotide sequence: TGTGCCAGCAGTGCGAGACTAGCGGGAGGCTACAATGAGCAGTTCTTC. It encodes CASSARLAGGYNEQFF.

This clonotype was detected many times. This chain uses TRBV28 with TRBJ2-3; TRBD2 is a possible D gene (5 bases). From germline, CDR1 is MDHEN and CDR2 SYDVKM. Trimming took off 2 bases at V and 1 base at J, with 16 bases between the two ends. CDR3 length equals 17 residues. CDR3 in amino acids: CASSLLGLKRGTDTQYF. CDR3 in DNA: TGTGCCAGCAGTTTACTTGGACTGAAACGAGGCACAGATACGCAGTATTTT.

The sample holds many counts of this clonotype. This chain links TRBV30 with TRBJ1-6; D is perhaps TRBD1 (5 bases). Germline values: CDR1 GTSNPN, CDR2 SVGIG (reference sequence). The CDR3 is 16 residues long. The ends were cut back, 3 bases at V and 4 bases at J, with 16 bases in the middle. The CDR3 region has the DNA TGTGCCTGGAGAAGCTGGGACGGATTATATAATTCACCCCTCCACTTT. This gives the protein CAWRSWDGLYNSPLHF.

This clonotype was detected a few times. The V and J genes are TRBV5-1 and TRBJ2-3; no reliable D call. Looked up from germline, CDR1 is SGHRS and CDR2 is YFSETQ. The CDR3 covers 15 residues. V shed 1 base and J shed 1 base, with 10 bases lying between them. CDR3: CASSLHRTGTDTQYF. Written as DNA, the CDR3 is TGCGCCAGCAGCTTGCATCGGACGGGCACAGATACGCAGTATTTT.

Many counts were recorded for this clonotype. V and J are TRBV28 and TRBJ2-7; D is uncertain. This CDR3 region has 12 residues. Trimming shortened V by 6 bases and J by 3 bases, and 9 bases separated the two germline ends. Germline assignment: CDR1 MDHEN and CDR2 SYDVKM. The CDR3 nucleotides are TGTGCCAGCAGCCCTATCTTCTACGAGCAGTACTTC. It is translated as CASSPIFYEQYF.

This clonotype was seen a few times. The chain recombines TRBV2 with TRBJ1-2; 9 bases map to TRBD1. V trimming: 7 bases; J trimming: 9 bases; junction bases outside the gene matches: 9. The CDR3 has 13 residues. Per the germline V gene, CDR1 is SNHLY and CDR2 is FYNNEI. The CDR3: CASNQQGARSYTF. DNA of the CDR3: TGTGCCAGCAACCAACAGGGGGCGCGGAGCTACACCTTC. Full variable domain (remainder filled in from reference TRBV2 and TRBJ1-2): EPEVTQTPSHQVTQMGQEVILRCVPISNHLYFYWYRQILGQKVEFLVSFYNNEISEKSEIFDDQFSVERPDGSNFTLKIRSTKLEDSAMYFCASNQQGARSYTFGSGTRLTVV.